The 30 T cell receptor beta chains below all came from one sample that was sequenced in a study of OX40 agonist ivuxolimab in advanced cancers. Only in-frame clones appear in the TCRdb table, and some are missing; sequencing was by immunoSEQ multiplex PCR. The sample shows 30,000 to 35,000 clones, around 80% of them seen only once. This specimen was CD4+ or CD8+ T cells sorted from blood, taken in a trial of the OX40 agonist ivuxolimab. These receptors all stem from an adult with an advanced solid tumor such as melanoma, head and neck, liver or kidney cancer.

The CDR3: CASRTSWTDTQYF. The CDR3 nucleotides are TGTGCCAGCAGAACTAGCTGGACAGATACGCAGTATTTT. The chain recombines TRBV6-5 with TRBJ2-3; D possibly corresponds to TRBD2 (6 bases). Germline V CDR1 and CDR2: MNHEY, SVGAGI. Trimming took off 6 bases at V and 3 bases at J, with 10 bases between the two ends. The CDR3 is made up of 13 amino acids.

J is TRBJ2-7 and V is TRBV7-3; 7 nucleotides agree with TRBD1. V was clipped by 6 bases and J by 7 bases; unmatched bases: 15. Looked up from germline, CDR1 is SGHTA and CDR2 is FQGTGA. The CDR3 has 15 residues. CDR3 protein: CASSHPRDREGEQYF. As DNA, the CDR3 is TGTGCCAGCAGTCATCCCCGGGACAGAGAAGGGGAGCAGTACTTC.

The chain carries TRBV4-2 and TRBJ2-1; 11 bases agree with TRBD2. V gave up 3 bases and J gave up 3 bases; unmatched junction bases: 4. Germline CDR1 reads LGHNA; CDR2 reads YNFKEQ. The CDR3 has 16 amino acids. In DNA form, the CDR3 reads TGTGCCAGCAGCCAGCCCGGGACTAGCGGCTACAATGAGCAGTTCTTC. This codes for CASSQPGTSGYNEQFF.

The chain couples TRBV14 to TRBJ1-4; D unresolved. CDR3 size: 13 residues. CDR1 and CDR2 (germline): SGHDN, FVKESK. V lost 4 bases to trimming and J lost 0 bases, with 3 bases between them. CDR3 sequence: CASSRATNEKLFF. The CDR3 DNA reads TGTGCCAGCAGCCGGGCAACTAATGAAAAACTGTTTTTT.

CDR3 loop: CASSLGGTGPGNTIYF. CDR3 bases: TGTGCCAGCAGCTTAGGAGGGACAGGCCCTGGAAACACCATATATTTT. The genes are TRBV7-9 and TRBJ1-3, with 8 bases aligning to TRBD1. CDR1 SEHNR and CDR2 FQNEAQ come from the germline V gene (reference sequence). J lost 2 bases, V lost 1 base, and 4 bases had no gene match. The CDR3 loop spans 16 amino acids.

This sequence joins TRBV28 and TRBJ1-2; D is unclear. V dropped 4 bases and J dropped 5 bases, with 14 bases sitting between them. This CDR3 has 14 amino acids. Germline V lookup: CDR1 MDHEN, CDR2 SYDVKM. The CDR3 region has the DNA TGTGCCAGCAGTTCCCCTTCGGTCGGGTATGGCTACACCTTC. This gives the protein CASSSPSVGYGYTF.

CDR3 bases: TGTGCCAGCAGTTCCGACAGGGGGGGAAACAATCAGCCCCAGCATTTT. Amino acids: CASSSDRGGNNQPQHF. The V call is TRBV28, the J call TRBJ1-5, with TRBD1 matching 9 bases. The ends lost 4 bases at V and 3 bases at J; junction bases unmatched: 7. The germline V gene has CDR1 MDHEN and CDR2 SYDVKM. This CDR3 has 16 amino acids.

In the case of this clone: A read error may account for a junction end that differs from germline. The rearrangement uses TRBV5-1 and TRBJ1-4; no definite D call. The CDR3 has 16 residues. Germline V gene data show CDR1 as SGHRS and CDR2 as YFSETQ. The CDR3 coding sequence is TGCGCCAGCACCTTGGGTGGCTTACCCTCTAATGAAAAACTGTTTTTT. Translation: CASTLGGLPSNEKLFF. Complete variable domain (other parts from reference TRBV5-1 and TRBJ1-4): KAGVTQTPRYLIKTRGQQVTLSCSPISGHRSVSWYQQTPGQGLQFLFEYFSETQRNKGNFPGRFSGRQFSNSRSEMNVSTLELGDSALYLCASTLGGLPSNEKLFFGSGTQLSVL.

The CDR3 coding sequence is TGTGCCAGCAGAGGTTGGGCCGTGGGTGAGACCCAGTACTTC. Its protein product is CASRGWAVGETQYF. This sequence joins TRBV21-1 and TRBJ2-5; the table's D call of TRBD1 was not tested on the DNA. TRBV21-1 is reported as a pseudogene. CDR3 size: 14 residues.

By share of the sample, this clone is medium-sized. This chain joins TRBV7-3 and TRBJ2-2; D may be TRBD1 (5 bases). CDR1 and CDR2 (germline): SGHTA, FQGTGA. There are 15 residues in the CDR3. With 1 base removed from V and 0 bases from J, the gap between germline ends came to 6 bases. The CDR3 sequence is CASSLRTPNTGELFF. Here the CDR3 DNA reads TGTGCCAGCAGCTTAAGGACACCGAACACCGGGGAGCTGTTTTTT.

The gene calls are TRBV7-1 and TRBJ2-7; no firm D call. TRBV7-1 is an ORF, with its function uncertain. The germline V and J ends were trimmed by 3 bases and 0 bases, with 6 bases remaining between them. CDR3 size: 13 residues. The CDR3 bases are TGTGCCAGCAGCTCGGTGGTCTCCTACGAGCAGTACTTC. As protein: CASSSVVSYEQYF.

The rearrangement links TRBV11-1 to TRBJ2-7, with D possibly matching TRBD1 (6 bases). Trimming took off 5 bases at V and 1 base at J, with 15 bases between the two ends. The CDR3 consists of 15 residues. Germline V gene data show CDR1 as SGHAT and CDR2 as FQDESV (reference sequence). CDR3 nucleotides: TGTGCCAGCAGCCCGCATGACAGGTTTTCCTACGAGCAGTACTTC. It specifies CASSPHDRFSYEQYF.

The CDR3 DNA reads as TGTGCCAGTAGTATGAGGACGGATTATGGCTACACCTTC. This gives the protein CASSMRTDYGYTF. V usage is TRBV19 and J usage is TRBJ1-2, with D uncertain. CDR1 and CDR2 (germline): LNHDA, SQIVND (reference sequence). Trimming took off 3 bases at V and 5 bases at J, with 10 bases between the two ends. The CDR3 is made up of 13 amino acids.

This clone was observed a handful of times. This rearrangement joins TRBV7-3 to TRBJ2-2, with no clear D. The CDR3 loop spans 14 amino acids. V lost 4 bases and J lost 7, with 13 bases in between. Germline values: CDR1 SGHTA, CDR2 FQGTGA. The CDR3 nucleotides are TGTGCCAGCAGCTCCCAGGAAGAGATCGGGGAGCTGTTTTTT. It specifies CASSSQEEIGELFF.

Of note for this clone: One end of the junction does not line up with germline, which may come from a read error. The J gene is TRBJ2-1, the V gene TRBV7-7, with 9 bases aligning to TRBD2. The V gene's germline CDR1 is SSHAT and CDR2 FNYEAQ (reference sequence). The CDR3 contains 15 residues. CDR3 sequence: CASRHPGLAANEQFF. The CDR3 DNA follows: TGTGCTAGCAGGCATCCGGGACTAGCAGCCAATGAGCAGTTCTTC.

This rearrangement joins TRBV10-3 to TRBJ2-5; 9 bases are shared with TRBD1. The junction had 4 bases not matched to a gene; V was cut back by 3 bases and J by 5 bases. This CDR3 spans 14 amino acids. Looked up from germline, CDR1 is ENHRY and CDR2 is SYGVKD. The CDR3 bases are TGTGCCATCAGTGAACAGGGGGCTGGGGAGACCCAGTACTTC. It yields the protein CAISEQGAGETQYF.

The chain couples TRBV10-2 to TRBJ1-1, with 7 bases that match TRBD1. V dropped 4 bases and J dropped 0; count of bases not matched to a gene: 5. The germline gives CDR1 WSHSY, CDR2 SAAADI. This CDR3 is built from 15 residues. CDR3 bases: TGCGCCAGCAGTGTCCCGGGACAGTTGAACACTGAAGCTTTCTTT. Its protein is CASSVPGQLNTEAFF.

The rearrangement links TRBV7-9 to TRBJ2-7; D call uncertain. The CDR3 is made up of 10 amino acids. V dropped 8 bases and J dropped 7 bases, with 9 bases sitting between them. Germline-derived CDR1 and CDR2 are SEHNR and FQNEAQ (reference sequence). CDR3 nucleotides: TGTGCCAGCGGGATGAGGGAGCAGTACTTC. Encoded protein: CASGMREQYF.

In regard to this clone: The CDR3 does not end in the conserved phenylalanine or tryptophan, so this is likely a read error. The DNA is left out, because the CDR3 cannot be placed on it with certainty; the CDR3 is given as TCRdb lists it. The CDR3 protein is CASSVLERIYKVGPT. This sequence joins TRBV6-7 and TRBJ2-6. Being an ORF, TRBV6-7 has a function that is uncertain. The CDR3 is 15 amino acids in total, end residues counted.

The chain has TRBV5-4 and TRBJ2-5; tentative D call: TRBD2 (6 bases). The germline V and J ends were trimmed by 4 bases and 3 bases, with 16 bases remaining between them. The germline V gene encodes CDR1 SGHNT and CDR2 YYREEE (reference sequence). This CDR3 contains 15 residues. CDR3 DNA: TGTGCCAGCAGCCCCAATTTGGGGGGTAAAGAGACCCAGTACTTC. Encoded protein: CASSPNLGGKETQYF.

This clone was counted a few times. V is TRBV2 and J is TRBJ1-4, with D hard to call. The CDR3 contains 13 residues. Germline values: CDR1 SNHLY, CDR2 FYNNEI. The V gene lost 6 bases and the J gene lost 1 base, with 6 bases spanning the gap. The CDR3 reads CASRRLTNEKLFF. DNA of the CDR3: TGTGCCAGCAGACGGTTAACTAATGAAAAACTGTTTTTT.

Written as DNA, the CDR3 is TGTGCCAGCAGCCGGACAGGGGGGGTCTCAGATACGCAGTATTTT. Translated, it gives CASSRTGGVSDTQYF. The J gene is TRBJ2-3, the V gene TRBV7-3; 10 nucleotides match TRBD1. Unmatched junction bases numbered 6, after V lost 5 bases and J lost 4 bases. This CDR3 contains 15 residues. Germline values: CDR1 SGHTA, CDR2 FQGTGA.

The rearrangement links TRBV7-9 to TRBJ1-1; D is undetermined. CDR1 is SEHNR, CDR2 FQNEAQ, per germline (reference sequence). V shed 5 bases and J shed 1 base, with 11 bases lying between them. The CDR3 length is 14 residues. The CDR3 DNA sequence: TGTGCCAGCAGCCTCCCACAGACGAACACTGAAGCTTTCTTT. Amino acid sequence: CASSLPQTNTEAFF.

This clone is judged medium-sized. This sequence joins TRBV7-9 and TRBJ2-7; the D is unclear. The CDR3 contains 12 residues. Germline lookup yields CDR1 SEHNR and CDR2 FQNEAQ (reference sequence). The V gene lost 3 bases and the J gene lost 2 bases, with 5 bases spanning the gap. CDR3 residues: CASSLGTYEQYF. The DNA for the CDR3 is TGTGCCAGCAGCTTGGGGACCTACGAGCAGTACTTC.

This sequence joins TRBV6-5 and TRBJ1-2; no reliable D call. Germline V gives CDR1 MNHEY, CDR2 SVGAGI. V was shortened by 8 bases and J by 4 bases, with 11 bases between the two germline ends. The CDR3 totals 12 residues. The CDR3 sequence: CASLTGSYGYTF. CDR3 coding DNA: TGTGCCAGCCTTACGGGGAGCTATGGCTACACCTTC.

Judged by abundance, this clone is medium-sized. The chain is built from TRBV5-6 and TRBJ1-2; D remains unclear. Trimming pared 0 bases from V and 5 bases from J, leaving 11 bases between. This CDR3 is 14 amino acids long. CDR1 SGHDT and CDR2 YYEEEE come from the germline V gene. The chain's CDR3 is CASSLARPRYGYTF. As DNA, the CDR3 is TGTGCCAGCAGCTTGGCCCGGCCTAGGTATGGCTACACCTTC.

The chain uses TRBV5-8 and TRBJ2-2; tentative D call: TRBD2 (8 bases). The V gene lost 2 bases and the J gene lost 2 bases, with 16 bases spanning the gap. CDR1 and CDR2 (germline): SGHTS, YDEGEE. The CDR3 spans 17 residues. Here the CDR3 DNA reads TGTGCCAGCAGCTTCAGGGGGTTAGCGGGAAACACCGGGGAGCTGTTTTTT. This sequence encodes CASSFRGLAGNTGELFF.

In its sample, this clone was seen once. The chain employs TRBV28 and TRBJ2-4; 8 bases fit TRBD1. The CDR3 is 17 residues long. Germline V gene sequence: CDR1 MDHEN, CDR2 SYDVKM. V lost 6 bases, J lost 0 bases, and 10 bases stayed unmatched. The CDR3 bases are TGTGCCAGCAGAGCCAAGACAGGGGCGAGAGCCAAAAACATTCAGTACTTC. It translates to CASRAKTGARAKNIQYF. The full variable domain, completed using reference TRBV28 and TRBJ2-4, is DVKVTQSSRYLVKRTGEKVFLECVQDMDHENMFWYRQDPGLGLRLIYFSYDVKMKEKGDIPEGYSVSREKKERFSLILESASTNQTSMYLCASRAKTGARAKNIQYFGAGTRLSVL.

The chain has TRBV30 and TRBJ2-1; D is undetermined. The CDR3 has 14 amino acids. V dropped 3 bases and J dropped 0 bases, with 9 bases sitting between them. Germline lookup yields CDR1 GTSNPN and CDR2 SVGIG (reference sequence). CDR3 sequence reads: CAWRVGYSYNEQFF. In DNA, the CDR3 is TGTGCCTGGAGAGTGGGGTACTCCTACAATGAGCAGTTCTTC.

The rearrangement links TRBV6-6 to TRBJ2-3; D not certain. Germline V CDR1 and CDR2: MNHNY, SVGAGI (reference sequence). The CDR3 runs to 13 residues. V dropped 5 bases and J dropped 6 bases, with 12 bases sitting between them. CDR3 in DNA: TGTGCCAGCAGTCACCCCGTCGAGGATACGCAGTATTTT. It specifies CASSHPVEDTQYF.